This T cell receptor (beta chain) was identified during a study of blood T cell repertoires in COVID-19. The assay was immunoSEQ multiplex PCR, and TCRdb's table has in-frame clones only and misses some. This sample carries about 210,000 clones, just over 85% of them seen once, and the ten largest clones take 3% to 4%. Participants were placed into cohorts based on the clinical history they reported. Sequenced: PBMCs or T cells enriched from blood (not recorded which). The TCR sequence derives from a woman between 40 and 50 years old with acute COVID-19.

This chain's CDR3 is CASSTGTSGRVADTQYF. CDR3 nucleotides: TGTGCCAGCAGTACCGGGACTAGCGGGAGAGTAGCGGATACGCAGTATTTT. The J gene is TRBJ2-3, the V gene TRBV28; 14 nucleotides align to TRBD2. There are 17 residues in the CDR3. The junction had 10 bases not matched to a gene; V was cut back by 5 bases and J by 6 bases. Germline V gene lookup returns CDR1 MDHEN and CDR2 SYDVKM.